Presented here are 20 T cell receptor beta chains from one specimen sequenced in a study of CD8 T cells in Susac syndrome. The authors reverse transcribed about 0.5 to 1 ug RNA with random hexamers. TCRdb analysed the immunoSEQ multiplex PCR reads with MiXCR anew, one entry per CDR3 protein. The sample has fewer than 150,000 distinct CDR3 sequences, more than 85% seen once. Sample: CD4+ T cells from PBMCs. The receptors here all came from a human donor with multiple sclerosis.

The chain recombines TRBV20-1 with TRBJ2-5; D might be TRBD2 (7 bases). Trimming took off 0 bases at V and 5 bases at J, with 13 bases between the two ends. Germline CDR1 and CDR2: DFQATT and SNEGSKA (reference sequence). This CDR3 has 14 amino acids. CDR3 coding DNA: TGCAGTGCTAGAGATGCGGGGGCGCGGGAGACCCAGTACTTC. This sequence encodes CSARDAGARETQYF.

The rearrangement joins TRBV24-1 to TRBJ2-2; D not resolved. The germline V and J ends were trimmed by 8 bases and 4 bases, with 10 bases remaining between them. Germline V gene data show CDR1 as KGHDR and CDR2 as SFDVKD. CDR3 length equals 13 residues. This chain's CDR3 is CATMVGPTGELFF. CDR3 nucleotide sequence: TGTGCCACCATGGTGGGTCCCACCGGGGAGCTGTTTTTT.

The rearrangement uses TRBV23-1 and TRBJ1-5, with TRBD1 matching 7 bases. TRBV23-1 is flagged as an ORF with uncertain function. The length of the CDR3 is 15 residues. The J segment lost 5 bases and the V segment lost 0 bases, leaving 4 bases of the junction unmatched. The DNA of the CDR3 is TGCGCCAGCAGTCAATCGTCAGGGGGTGATCAGCCCCAGCATTTT. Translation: CASSQSSGGDQPQHF.

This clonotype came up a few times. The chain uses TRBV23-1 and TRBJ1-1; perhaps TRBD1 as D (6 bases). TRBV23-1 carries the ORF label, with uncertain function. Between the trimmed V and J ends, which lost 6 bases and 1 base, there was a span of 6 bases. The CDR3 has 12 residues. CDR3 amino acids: CASRTGNTEAFF. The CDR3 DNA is TGCGCCAGCAGGACAGGGAACACTGAAGCTTTCTTT.

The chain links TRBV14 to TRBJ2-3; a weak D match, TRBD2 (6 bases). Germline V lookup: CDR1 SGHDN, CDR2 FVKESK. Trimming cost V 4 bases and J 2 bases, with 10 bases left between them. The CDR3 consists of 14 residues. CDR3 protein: CASSPAGSTDTQYF. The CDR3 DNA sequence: TGTGCCAGCAGCCCAGCGGGTTCCACAGATACGCAGTATTTT. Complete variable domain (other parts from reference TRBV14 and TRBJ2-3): EAGVTQFPSHSVIEKGQTVTLRCDPISGHDNLYWYRRVMGKEIKFLLHFVKESKQDESGMPNNRFLAERTGGTYSTLKVQPAELEDSGVYFCASSPAGSTDTQYFGPGTRLTVL.

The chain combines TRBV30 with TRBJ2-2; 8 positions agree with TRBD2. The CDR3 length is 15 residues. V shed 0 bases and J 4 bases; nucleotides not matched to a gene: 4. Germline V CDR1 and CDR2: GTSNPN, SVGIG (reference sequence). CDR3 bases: TGTGCCTGGAGTGTAATAGCGGGGCTCACCGGGGAGCTGTTTTTT. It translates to CAWSVIAGLTGELFF. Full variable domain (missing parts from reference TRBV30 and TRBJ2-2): SQTIHQWPATLVQPVGSPLSLECTVEGTSNPNLYWYRQAAGRGLQLLFYSVGIGQISSEVPQNLSASRPQDRQFILSSKKLLLSDSGFYLCAWSVIAGLTGELFFGEGSRLTVL.

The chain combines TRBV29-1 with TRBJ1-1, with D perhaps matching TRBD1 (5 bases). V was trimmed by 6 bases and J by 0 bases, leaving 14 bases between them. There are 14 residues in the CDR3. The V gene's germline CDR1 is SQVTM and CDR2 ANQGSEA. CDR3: CSVERGRVNTEAFF. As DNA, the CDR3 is TGCAGCGTCGAGAGGGGAAGGGTGAACACTGAAGCTTTCTTT.

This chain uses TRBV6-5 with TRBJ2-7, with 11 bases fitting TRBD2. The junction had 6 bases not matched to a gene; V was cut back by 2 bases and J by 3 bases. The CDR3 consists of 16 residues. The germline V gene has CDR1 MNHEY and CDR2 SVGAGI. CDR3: CASSYLLAGAGYEQYF. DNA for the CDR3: TGTGCCAGCAGTTACCTACTAGCGGGGGCCGGCTACGAGCAGTACTTC.

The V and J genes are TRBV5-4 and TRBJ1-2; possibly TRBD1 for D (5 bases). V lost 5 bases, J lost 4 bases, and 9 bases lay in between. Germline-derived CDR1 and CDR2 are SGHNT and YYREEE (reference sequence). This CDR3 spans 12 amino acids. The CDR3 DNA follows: TGTGCCAGCAGGAGGGACGTCTATGGCTACACCTTC. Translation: CASRRDVYGYTF.

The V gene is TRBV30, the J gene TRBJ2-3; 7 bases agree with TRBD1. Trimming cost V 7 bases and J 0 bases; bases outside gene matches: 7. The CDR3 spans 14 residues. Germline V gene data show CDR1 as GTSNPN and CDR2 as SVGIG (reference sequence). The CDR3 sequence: CASRQGRSTDTQYF. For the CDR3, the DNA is TGTGCCTCACGACAGGGACGAAGCACAGATACGCAGTATTTT. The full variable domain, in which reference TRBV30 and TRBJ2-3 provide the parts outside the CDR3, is SQTIHQWPATLVQPVGSPLSLECTVEGTSNPNLYWYRQAAGRGLQLLFYSVGIGQISSEVPQNLSASRPQDRQFILSSKKLLLSDSGFYLCASRQGRSTDTQYFGPGTRLTVL.

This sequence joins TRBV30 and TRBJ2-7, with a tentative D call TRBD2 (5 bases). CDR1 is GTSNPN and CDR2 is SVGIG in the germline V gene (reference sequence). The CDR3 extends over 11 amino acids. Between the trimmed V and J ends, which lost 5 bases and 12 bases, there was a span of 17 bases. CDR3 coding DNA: TGTGCCTGGGGGCTCTCGGGGAATGTGTACTTC. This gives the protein CAWGLSGNVYF.

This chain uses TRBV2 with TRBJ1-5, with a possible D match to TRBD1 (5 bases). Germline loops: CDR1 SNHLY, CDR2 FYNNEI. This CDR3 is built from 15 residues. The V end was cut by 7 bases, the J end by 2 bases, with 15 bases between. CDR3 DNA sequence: TGTGCCAGCACCGAGCGTAGGGGCCGCAATCAGCCCCAGCATTTT. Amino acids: CASTERRGRNQPQHF. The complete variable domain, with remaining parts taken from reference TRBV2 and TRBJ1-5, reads EPEVTQTPSHQVTQMGQEVILRCVPISNHLYFYWYRQILGQKVEFLVSFYNNEISEKSEIFDDQFSVERPDGSNFTLKIRSTKLEDSAMYFCASTERRGRNQPQHFGDGTRLSIL.

DNA for the CDR3: TGTGCCAGCAGCGTAGCTCACGCCGCGGGGAATTCACCCCTCCACTTT. It specifies CASSVAHAAGNSPLHF. The genes are TRBV9 and TRBJ1-6; D unclear. V gave up 0 bases and J gave up 7 bases, with 14 bases separating them. The CDR3 loop spans 16 amino acids. CDR1 is SGDLS and CDR2 is YYNGEE in the germline V gene. The full variable domain, completed using reference TRBV9 and TRBJ1-6, is DSGVTQTPKHLITATGQRVTLRCSPRSGDLSVYWYQQSLDQGLQFLIQYYNGEERAKGNILERFSAQQFPDLHSELNLSSLELGDSALYFCASSVAHAAGNSPLHFGNGTRLTVT.

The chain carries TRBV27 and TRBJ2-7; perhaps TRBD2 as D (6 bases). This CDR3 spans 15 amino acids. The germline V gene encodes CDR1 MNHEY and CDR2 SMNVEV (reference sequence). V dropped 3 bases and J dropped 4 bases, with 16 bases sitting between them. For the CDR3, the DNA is TGTGCCAGCAGTTTTCTGGAGGGAGGCAAGTACGAGCAGTACTTC. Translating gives CASSFLEGGKYEQYF.

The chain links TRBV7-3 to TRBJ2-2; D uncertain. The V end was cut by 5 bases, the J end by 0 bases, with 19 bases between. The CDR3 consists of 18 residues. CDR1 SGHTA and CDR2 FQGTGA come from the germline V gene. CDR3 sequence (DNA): TGTGCCAGCAGCCCATCGCCCGGAGAGCGTTCGAACACCGGGGAGCTGTTTTTT. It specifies CASSPSPGERSNTGELFF.

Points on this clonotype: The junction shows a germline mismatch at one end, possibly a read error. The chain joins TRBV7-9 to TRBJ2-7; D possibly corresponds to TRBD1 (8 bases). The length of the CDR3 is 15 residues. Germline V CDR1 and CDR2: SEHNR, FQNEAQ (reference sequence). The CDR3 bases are TGTTCCAGCATCCCCCCGGACAGGGAGGGGTACGAGCAGTACTTC. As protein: CSSIPPDREGYEQYF. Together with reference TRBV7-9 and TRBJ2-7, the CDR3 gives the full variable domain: DTGVSQNPRHKITKRGQNVTFRCDPISEHNRLYWYRQTLGQGPEFLTYFQNEAQLEKSRLLSDRFSAERPKGSFSTLEIQRTEQGDSAMYLCSSIPPDREGYEQYFGPGTRLTVT.

The chain's CDR3 is CASSVEGTNTGELFF. The CDR3 region has the DNA TGTGCCAGCAGTGTTGAAGGGACGAACACCGGGGAGCTGTTTTTT. The chain is built from TRBV6-1 and TRBJ2-2, with unresolved D. Trimming removed 4 bases from V and 0 bases from J, with 9 bases in between. Germline CDR1 and CDR2: MNHNS and SASEGT. This CDR3 is 15 amino acids long.

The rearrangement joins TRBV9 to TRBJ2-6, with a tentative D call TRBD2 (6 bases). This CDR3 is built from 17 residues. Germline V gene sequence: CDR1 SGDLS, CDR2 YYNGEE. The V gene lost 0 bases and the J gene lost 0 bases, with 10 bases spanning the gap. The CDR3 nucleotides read TGTGCCAGCAGCGTAGGGGACTGGCTCTCTGGGGCCAACGTCCTGACTTTC. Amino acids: CASSVGDWLSGANVLTF.

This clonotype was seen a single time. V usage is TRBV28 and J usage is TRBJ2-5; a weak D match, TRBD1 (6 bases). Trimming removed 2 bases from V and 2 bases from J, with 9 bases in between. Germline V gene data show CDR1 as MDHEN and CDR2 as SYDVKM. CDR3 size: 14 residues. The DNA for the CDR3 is TGTGCCAGCAGTTTACAGGGGCGGCAAGAGACCCAGTACTTC. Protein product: CASSLQGRQETQYF.

Written as DNA, the CDR3 is TGTGCCAGCAGCCCCGAGGGAGGGGGCACGGGAGATACGCAGTATTTT. Its translation is CASSPEGGGTGDTQYF. The chain carries TRBV7-3 and TRBJ2-3; D is possibly TRBD1 or TRBD2 (7 bases each). Germline V gene data show CDR1 as SGHTA and CDR2 as FQGTGA. V lost 5 bases to trimming and J lost 5 bases, with 20 bases between them. This CDR3 has 16 amino acids.